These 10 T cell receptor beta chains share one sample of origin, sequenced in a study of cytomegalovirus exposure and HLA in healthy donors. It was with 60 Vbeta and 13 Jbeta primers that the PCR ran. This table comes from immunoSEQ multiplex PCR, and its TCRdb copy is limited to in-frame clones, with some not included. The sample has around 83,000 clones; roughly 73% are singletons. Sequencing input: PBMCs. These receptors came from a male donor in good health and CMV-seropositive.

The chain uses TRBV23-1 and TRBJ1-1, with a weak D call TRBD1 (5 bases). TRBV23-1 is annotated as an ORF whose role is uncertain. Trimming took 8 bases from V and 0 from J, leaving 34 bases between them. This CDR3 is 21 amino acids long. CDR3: CASGRGEAKDTIPLLNTEAFF. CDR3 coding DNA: TGCGCCAGCGGTCGGGGGGAGGCCAAGGACACTATCCCGCTATTGAACACTGAAGCTTTCTTT.

The chain's CDR3 is CASSIGEGAVYEQYF. DNA of the CDR3: TGTGCCAGTAGTATCGGAGAGGGGGCTGTCTACGAGCAGTACTTC. The chain employs TRBV19 and TRBJ2-7; 7 nucleotides line up with TRBD1. Germline loops: CDR1 LNHDA, CDR2 SQIVND (reference sequence). The junction had 8 bases not matched to a gene; V was cut back by 3 bases and J by 3 bases. This CDR3 has 15 residues.

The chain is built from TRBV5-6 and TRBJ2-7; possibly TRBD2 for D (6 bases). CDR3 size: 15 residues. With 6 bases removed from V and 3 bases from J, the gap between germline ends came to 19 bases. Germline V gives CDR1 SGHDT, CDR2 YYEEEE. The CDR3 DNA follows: TGTGCCAGCACCCCCGGAGGGAGAGGGGTCTACGAGCAGTACTTC. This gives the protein CASTPGGRGVYEQYF.

The CDR3 region has the DNA TGTGCCAGCAGCTTAGGGCTGTCTACCGGGGAGCTGTTTTTT. Amino acids: CASSLGLSTGELFF. The chain joins TRBV7-2 to TRBJ2-2; D call uncertain. The germline V gene has CDR1 SGHTA and CDR2 FQGNSA. CDR3 length equals 14 residues. Trimming left V 1 base short and J 5 bases short, with 8 bases between. Full variable domain (missing parts from reference TRBV7-2 and TRBJ2-2): GAGVSQSPSNKVTEKGKDVELRCDPISGHTALYWYRQSLGQGLEFLIYFQGNSAPDKSGLPSDRFSAERTGGSVSTLTIQRTQQEDSAVYLCASSLGLSTGELFFGEGSRLTVL.

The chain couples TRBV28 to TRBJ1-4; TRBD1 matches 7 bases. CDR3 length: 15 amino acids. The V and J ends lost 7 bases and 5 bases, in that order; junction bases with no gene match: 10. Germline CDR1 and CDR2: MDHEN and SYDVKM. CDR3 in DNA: TGTGCCAGCATAAATAGCGGCAGGGGGAATGAAAAACTGTTTTTT. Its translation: CASINSGRGNEKLFF.

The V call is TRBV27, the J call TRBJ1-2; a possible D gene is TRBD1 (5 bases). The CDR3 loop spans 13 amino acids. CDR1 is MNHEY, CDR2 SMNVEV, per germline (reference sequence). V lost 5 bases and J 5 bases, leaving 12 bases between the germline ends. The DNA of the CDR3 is TGTGCCAGCAGTCAGCAGGGAAGGTATGGCTACACCTTC. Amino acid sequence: CASSQQGRYGYTF.

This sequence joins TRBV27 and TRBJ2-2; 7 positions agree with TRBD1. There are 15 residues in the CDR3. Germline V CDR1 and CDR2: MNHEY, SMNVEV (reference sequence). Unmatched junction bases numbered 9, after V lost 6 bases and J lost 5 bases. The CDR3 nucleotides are TGTGCCAGCAGGGTAGACAGGGCCCAAACCGGGGAGCTGTTTTTT. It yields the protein CASRVDRAQTGELFF.

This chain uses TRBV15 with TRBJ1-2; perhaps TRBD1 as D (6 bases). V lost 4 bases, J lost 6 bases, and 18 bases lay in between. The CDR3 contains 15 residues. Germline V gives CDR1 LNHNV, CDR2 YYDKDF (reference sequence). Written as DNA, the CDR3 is TGTGCCACCAGCAATAGACAGGTGGGGGACCATGGCTACACCTTC. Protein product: CATSNRQVGDHGYTF.

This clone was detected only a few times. CDR3 in amino acids: CASSFRGGYEQYF. The CDR3 nucleotides are TGTGCCAGCAGTTTCAGGGGCGGCTACGAGCAGTACTTC. This chain links TRBV27 with TRBJ2-7; tentatively, D is TRBD1 (6 bases). Trimming cost V 3 bases and J 3 bases, with 9 bases left between them. This CDR3 comprises 13 residues. Per the germline V gene, CDR1 is MNHEY and CDR2 is SMNVEV (reference sequence).

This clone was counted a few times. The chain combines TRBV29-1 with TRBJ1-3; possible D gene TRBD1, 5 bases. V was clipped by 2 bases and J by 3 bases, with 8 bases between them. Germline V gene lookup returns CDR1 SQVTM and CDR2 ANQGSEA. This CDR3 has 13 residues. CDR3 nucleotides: TGCAGCGTTGAAACGGGGGTTGGAAACACCATATATTTT. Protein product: CSVETGVGNTIYF.